A selection of T cell receptor beta chains follows, all from one sample in a study of CD4 T cells in relation to SARS-CoV-2 and coronaviruses. Profiling relied on immunoSEQ multiplex PCR, and the TCRdb table lists in-frame clones only, not all of them. The data contain more than 50,000 clones, roughly 88% of them singletons. Material: memory CD4+ T cells from PBMCs. Receptors were obtained from a human donor in good health. CDR3s include the opening cysteine and the closing phenylalanine or tryptophan. The order of the fields is J gene, D gene, V gene, clone size, CDR3 DNA, CDR3 protein. A D gene is named only where the DNA matches it firmly. The listing skips clone size in some rows; elsewhere it reads once, few, many or a size class.

>TRBJ2-1|-|TRBV18|few
TGTGCCAGCTCACCGGGGGCGGCGGCTGAGCAGTTCTTC
CASSPGAAAEQFF
>TRBJ1-5|-|TRBV2|-
TGTGCCAGCAGTGGGCAGGGGATCGGACAGCCCCAGCATTTT
CASSGQGIGQPQHF
>TRBJ1-2|TRBD1|TRBV5-5|-
TGTGCCAGCAGCTTGGAGGGGGCGACTAACTATGGCTACACCTTC
CASSLEGATNYGYTF
>TRBJ1-3|-|TRBV6-5|-
TGTGCCAGCAGTTTTGGGCCCAACTCTGGAAACACCATATATTTT
CASSFGPNSGNTIYF
>TRBJ2-6|TRBD1|TRBV28|once
TGTGCCAGCAGTTTATGGAGGACAGGGGGCCTCTCTGGGGCCAACGTCCTGACTTTC
CASSLWRTGGLSGANVLTF
>TRBJ2-1|-|TRBV4-1|-
TGCGCCAGCAGCCAGGCGGACACCTACAATGAGCAGTTCTTC
CASSQADTYNEQFF
>TRBJ2-7|TRBD2|TRBV20-1|-
TGCAGTGCTAGTACTCAGCGGGAGATCTCCTACGAGCAGTACTTC
CSASTQREISYEQYF
>TRBJ2-7|TRBD2|TRBV7-8|-
TGTGCCAGCAGCCGAGCGGGAGGTTACGAGCAGTACTTC
CASSRAGGYEQYF
>TRBJ1-4|-|TRBV5-1|-
TGCGCCAGCAGCTCGGACGGAGATAATGAAAAACTGTTTTTT
CASSSDGDNEKLFF
>TRBJ1-4|-|TRBV25-1|-
TGTGCCAGCAGTGCCCAGGGAACTAATGAAAAACTGTTTTTT
CASSAQGTNEKLFF
>TRBJ2-5|TRBD1|TRBV2|few
TGTGCCAGCAGAGGATATACAGGGGTAGGCGAGACCCAGTACTTC
CASRGYTGVGETQYF
>TRBJ2-3|TRBD2|TRBV7-9|-
TGTGCCAGCAGCCCTCTTGGGACTAGCGGCACAGATACGCAGTATTTT
CASSPLGTSGTDTQYF
>TRBJ2-5|-|TRBV5-1|medium-sized
TGCGCCAGCAGCTTGGCGGTTCAGGGCGGGGAGACCCAGTACTTC
CASSLAVQGGETQYF
>TRBJ1-2|TRBD1|TRBV28|-
TGTGCCAGCACCCCCCCAAACAGGGGAGACTATGGCTACACCTTC
CASTPPNRGDYGYTF
>TRBJ2-5|-|TRBV28|-
TGTGCCAGCAGTTTTGGGGCAGGGCAACAGACCCAGTACTTC
CASSFGAGQQTQYF
>TRBJ1-6|-|TRBV18|-
TGTGCCAGCTCACCAGGGACCAATTCACCCCTCCACTTT
CASSPGTNSPLHF
>TRBJ1-1|-|TRBV18|-
TGTGCCAGCTCAAAATTAGACTACATGAACACTGAAGCTTTCTTT
CASSKLDYMNTEAFF
>TRBJ1-3|-|TRBV7-8|-
TGTGCCAGCAGCCTTTCCCAGGGATCTGGAAACACCATATATTTT
CASSLSQGSGNTIYF
>TRBJ2-2|-|TRBV12-3/TRBV12-4|-
TGTGCCAGCAGGCGCACCGGGGAGCTGTTTTTT
CASRRTGELFF
>TRBJ1-5|TRBD1|TRBV19|few
TGTGCCAGTAGCCCCGGGACAGGGATTAGCAATCAGCCCCAGCATTTT
CASSPGTGISNQPQHF
>TRBJ1-4|-|TRBV30|-
TGTGCCTGGAGTCCCGGGCCGTATGGCGAAAAACTGTTTTTT
CAWSPGPYGEKLFF
>TRBJ1-4|-|TRBV30|once
TGTGCCTGGAACAGGGTAACTAATGAAAAACTGTTTTTT
CAWNRVTNEKLFF
>TRBJ2-2|-|TRBV7-3|-
TGTGCCAGCAGCTCCAGGGGGGCTACGGACACCGGGGAGCTGTTTTTT
CASSSRGATDTGELFF
>TRBJ1-1|TRBD1|TRBV29-1|-
TGCAGCGTCACCGGGACAGGGCTTTGGAACACTGAAGCTTTCTTT
CSVTGTGLWNTEAFF
>TRBJ1-1|-|TRBV3-1/TRBV3-2|-
TGTGCCAGCAGCCAAGTCGGGGCAGACACTGAAGCTTTCTTT
CASSQVGADTEAFF
>TRBJ2-2|-|TRBV7-3|-
TGTGCCAGCAGCTTAACGCTAGCCGGCACCGGGGAGCTGTTTTTT
CASSLTLAGTGELFF
>TRBJ2-1|TRBD1|TRBV19|-
TGTGCCAGTAGTATAGGCCAGGGGGCACTCAATGAGCAGTTCTTC
CASSIGQGALNEQFF
>TRBJ2-2|TRBD2|TRBV27|once
TGTGCCAGCAGTCCAAATACCCGGACTAGCGGGAGGATCACCGGGGAGCTGTTTTTT
CASSPNTRTSGRITGELFF
>TRBJ2-1|TRBD2|TRBV19|-
TGTGCCACCCGACTCCAAACGGGGGGGAATGAGCAGTTCTTC
CATRLQTGGNEQFF
>TRBJ2-1|-|TRBV6-1|-
TGTGCCAGCAGTGAGAGCTCCTACAATGAGCAGTTCTTC
CASSESSYNEQFF
>TRBJ2-7|TRBD2|TRBV29-1|-
TGCAGCGTACTAGCGGACCACTACGAGCAGTACTTC
CSVLADHYEQYF
>TRBJ2-6|-|TRBV28|-
TGTGCCAGCAACTTCCTCGGAACCCTTCGAGGGGGGGCCAACGTCCTGACTTTC
CASNFLGTLRGGANVLTF
>TRBJ2-1|TRBD2|TRBV5-1|-
TGCGCCAGCAGCTTGGGTGCGACTAGCGCCTACAATGAGCAGTTCTTC
CASSLGATSAYNEQFF
>TRBJ2-7|-|TRBV5-1|-
TGCGCCAGCAGCTCAACCGGGACAACCTACGAGCAGTACTTC
CASSSTGTTYEQYF
>TRBJ2-1|-|TRBV11-2|-
TGTGCCAGCAGCTTAGGGACTAGGGGGCCAGGGTTCTTC
CASSLGTRGPGFF
>TRBJ2-1|TRBD1|TRBV19|-
TGTGCCAGTAGTACGCAGCGCCAGGGGGATGAGCAGTTCTTC
CASSTQRQGDEQFF
>TRBJ2-7|-|TRBV5-6|few
TGTGCCAGCAGCTTGGATGGCCTCTTGAGCTACGAGCAGTACTTC
CASSLDGLLSYEQYF
>TRBJ2-7|-|TRBV6-6|-
TGTGCCAGCAGTTACGATGGCTGGCAGTACTTC
CASSYDGWQYF
>TRBJ2-1|-|TRBV2|-
TGTGCCAGCAGTGGGGACTGGAGCTACAATGAGCAGTTCTTC
CASSGDWSYNEQFF
>TRBJ1-2|TRBD1|TRBV18|once
TGTGCCAGCTCACCCGGACAGGGTTATTCCTATGGCTACACCTTC
CASSPGQGYSYGYTF
>TRBJ2-1|TRBD1|TRBV27|-
TGTGCCAGCAGTTTCGGGACAGCGCGAAACAATGAGCAGTTCTTC
CASSFGTARNNEQFF
>TRBJ2-1|-|TRBV28|-
TGTGCCAGCAGCCGGGGGAGCTCCTACAATGAGCAGTTCTTC
CASSRGSSYNEQFF
>TRBJ1-5|-|TRBV18|once
TGTGCCAGCTCACCAGAAGTCAGAGTTATCGGCAATCAGCCCCAGCATTTT
CASSPEVRVIGNQPQHF
>TRBJ1-3|-|TRBV7-9|-
TGTGCCAGCAGTAGAGGGGACTCTGGAAACACCATATATTTT
CASSRGDSGNTIYF
>TRBJ1-2|TRBD1|TRBV11-1|-
TGTGCCAGCAGCCAAGAGAGGGGGCGCGGCTTCGACTACACCTTC
CASSQERGRGFDYTF
>TRBJ1-2|-|TRBV27|-
TGTGCCAGCAGTTTATTTGGGCAGGGGTATGGCTACACCTTC
CASSLFGQGYGYTF
>TRBJ2-1|TRBD2|TRBV28|-
TGTGCCAGCAGTTTACTAGCGGGAGGGCATGGCGAGCAGTTCTTC
CASSLLAGGHGEQFF
>TRBJ2-2|-|TRBV11-2|-
TGTGCCAGCAGCTTTATGGGGCGCAACACCGGGGAGCTGTTTTTT
CASSFMGRNTGELFF
>TRBJ1-3|TRBD1|TRBV6-5|-
TGTGCCAGCAGGCGGGACAGGGGAAGAAACACCATATATTTT
CASRRDRGRNTIYF
>TRBJ2-5|TRBD2|TRBV2|-
TGTGCCAGCGTAGGACTAGCGGGAGTTGGGCAAGAGACCCAGTACTTC
CASVGLAGVGQETQYF
>TRBJ2-7|TRBD1|TRBV29-1|-
TGCAGCGTTGACAGGGGGCGCGGCGAGCAGTACTTC
CSVDRGRGEQYF
>TRBJ1-2|TRBD1|TRBV12-3/TRBV12-4|-
TGTGCCAGCACTCCAACAGGGGGCTATGGCTACACCTTC
CASTPTGGYGYTF
>TRBJ2-1|TRBD2|TRBV7-3|once
TGTGCCAGCAGCTTTGAGGGACTAGCTTTTTCCTCCTACAATGAGCAGTTCTTC
CASSFEGLAFSSYNEQFF
>TRBJ2-1|-|TRBV7-3|-
TGTGCCAGCAGCCTTGCCAGCGCTAGCTCCTACAATGAGCAGTTCTTC
CASSLASASSYNEQFF
>TRBJ1-5|TRBD1|TRBV7-8|-
TGTGCCAGCAGCCAAAGAACCAGGGGGGGAAGCAATCAGCCCCAGCATTTT
CASSQRTRGGSNQPQHF
>TRBJ2-2|TRBD2|TRBV7-3|-
TGTGCCAGCAGCCTTTCAGCGGGAGGGCCGAGGGCCGGGGAGCTGTTTTTT
CASSLSAGGPRAGELFF
>TRBJ2-7|TRBD1|TRBV7-6|once
TGTGCCAGCAGCCCGACAGGGGGGACCTCCTACGAGCAGTACTTC
CASSPTGGTSYEQYF
>TRBJ2-1|TRBD2|TRBV19|-
TGTGCCAGTAAGACCGGGACTAGCGGGAGTAATGAGCAGTTCTTC
CASKTGTSGSNEQFF
>TRBJ2-2|-|TRBV7-3|-
TGTGCCAGCAGCTTTGGGGTGAACACCGGGGAGCTGTTTTTT
CASSFGVNTGELFF
>TRBJ2-5|TRBD1|TRBV5-5|-
TGTGCCAGCAGCCTCAGGGTGGACAGGGGTGAGACCCAGTACTTC
CASSLRVDRGETQYF